What follows are 29 T cell receptor beta chains derived from one specimen sequenced in a study of blood T cells in healthy people across ages. A second PCR, run for about 6 to 12 cycles, used a sample-barcoded 5' primer plus a J-beta primer mix. TCRdb analysed the 5' RACE reads with MiXCR anew, one entry per CDR3 protein. The sample consists of roughly 930,000 distinct CDR3 sequences, roughly 43% of them appearing once. The sample was blood. The origin of the receptors is a man aged 30-40 years in good health.

The sample holds a few counts of this clonotype. This chain links TRBV10-3 with TRBJ1-5; D gene uncertain. The V end lost 0 bases, the J end lost 0 bases, and 6 bases lay between the germline ends. CDR3 length: 15 amino acids. Germline CDR1 is ENHRY and CDR2 is SYGVKD. The DNA of the CDR3 is TGTGCCATCAGTGAGTCGAATGGTAGCAATCAGCCCCAGCATTTT. This translates into CAISESNGSNQPQHF.

Only a few counts were recorded for this clonotype. This rearrangement joins TRBV20-1 to TRBJ2-7, with 10 bases fitting TRBD2. From germline, CDR1 is DFQATT and CDR2 SNEGSKA (reference sequence). With 6 bases clipped from V and 2 bases from J, the junction kept 4 bases outside the gene matches. The CDR3 extends over 13 amino acids. In nucleotides, the CDR3 is TGCAGTGCCAGTAGCGGGGGGCCCTACGAGCAGTACTTC. Translating it yields CSASSGGPYEQYF.

A note on this clonotype: This could be a read error, since a much larger clone is one nucleotide away. The gene calls are TRBV6-2 or TRBV6-3 and TRBJ2-5; D is undetermined. The germline gives CDR1 MNHEY, CDR2 SVGEGT. CDR3 size: 11 residues. The CDR3 is CASSWQETQCF. DNA for the CDR3: TGTGCCAGCAGTTGGCAAGAGACCCAGTGCTTC.

The chain recombines TRBV4-1 with TRBJ2-7; tentative D call: TRBD2 (5 bases). The CDR3 spans 15 residues. The V gene lost 0 bases and the J gene lost 0 bases, with 9 bases spanning the gap. Germline V CDR1 and CDR2: MGHRA, YSYEKL. The CDR3 region has the DNA TGCGCCAGCAGCCAAGATATGGGAGACTCCTACGAGCAGTACTTC. Protein product: CASSQDMGDSYEQYF.

The V gene is TRBV20-1, the J gene TRBJ1-1; no firm D call. The CDR3 covers 15 residues. Germline-derived CDR1 and CDR2 are DFQATT and SNEGSKA (reference sequence). V was clipped by 1 base and J by 0 bases, with 12 bases between them. CDR3 residues: CSARGGRIVNTEAFF. CDR3 DNA sequence: TGCAGTGCTAGAGGCGGACGGATCGTGAACACTGAAGCTTTCTTT.

This clonotype was found a few times. The chain couples TRBV6-2 or TRBV6-3 to TRBJ2-5; D is uncertain. Trimming removed 5 bases at V and 7 bases at J, with 23 bases between. The CDR3 is 16 amino acids. The germline V gene has CDR1 MNHEY and CDR2 SVGEGT. CDR3 bases: TGTGCCAGCAGTCAACTACACGACATCTCCTCCGGGACCCAGTACTTC. Translated, it gives CASSQLHDISSGTQYF.

This clonotype showed up just a few times. The gene calls are TRBV6-6 and TRBJ2-7; 8 bases are shared with TRBD1. This CDR3 has 14 amino acids. Looked up from germline, CDR1 is MNHNY and CDR2 is SVGAGI (reference sequence). V was pared by 6 bases and J by 4 bases, with 8 bases of the junction left unmatched. The chain's CDR3 is CASRDRGLVYEQYF. The DNA of the CDR3 is TGTGCCAGCAGAGACAGGGGATTGGTATACGAGCAGTACTTC.

Many counts were recorded for this clonotype. The chain joins TRBV6-2 or TRBV6-3 to TRBJ2-1; no clear D. The CDR3 extends over 12 amino acids. Trimming took 2 bases from V and 5 from J, leaving 4 bases between them. CDR1 MNHEY and CDR2 SVGEGT come from the germline V gene. The chain's CDR3 is CASSYGDNEQFF. Written as DNA, the CDR3 is TGTGCCAGCAGTTACGGGGACAATGAGCAGTTCTTC.

The chain carries TRBV7-2 and TRBJ1-2; D is possibly TRBD1 (5 bases). V was pared by 6 bases and J by 8 bases, with 16 bases between. This CDR3 is built from 13 residues. Germline CDR1 SGHTA, CDR2 FQGNSA. DNA for the CDR3: TGTGCCAGCAGTTCAAGCTCAAGGACAGGCTACACCTTC. Amino acids: CASSSSSRTGYTF.

This clonotype turned up a few times. The CDR3 nucleotides read TGTGCCAGCAGTTTCGTCCGGGGTCCCTACGAGCAGTACTTC. This translates into CASSFVRGPYEQYF. J is TRBJ2-7 and V is TRBV28, with D possibly TRBD2 on 5 matching bases. The germline gives CDR1 MDHEN, CDR2 SYDVKM. Trimming took off 3 bases at V and 2 bases at J, with 11 bases between the two ends. The CDR3 length is 14 residues.

This clonotype came up a few times. The gene calls are TRBV5-1 and TRBJ2-3, with TRBD2 identical over 9 bases. V lost 0 bases to trimming and J lost 6 bases; unmatched junction nucleotides: 11. CDR1 and CDR2 (germline): SGHRS, YFSETQ. The CDR3 contains 17 residues. In DNA, the CDR3 is TGCGCCAGCAGCTTGGTTCCAGTTGGCGGGGGGGCCGATACGCAGTATTTT. Protein: CASSLVPVGGGADTQYF.

The gene calls are TRBV7-9 and TRBJ1-2; D may be TRBD1 (6 bases). Per the germline V gene, CDR1 is SEHNR and CDR2 is FQNEAQ (reference sequence). The CDR3 extends over 13 amino acids. Trimming removed 8 bases from V and 2 bases from J, with 12 bases in between. CDR3 in amino acids: CASGGGGNYGYTF. The CDR3 DNA sequence: TGTGCCAGCGGAGGGGGGGGGAACTATGGCTACACCTTC.

The chain has TRBV9 and TRBJ2-7; 9 bases map to TRBD1. The CDR3 has 14 residues. Per the germline V gene, CDR1 is SGDLS and CDR2 is YYNGEE. With V trimmed by 2 bases and J by 5 bases, 5 bases remained unmatched. Written as DNA, the CDR3 is TGTGCCAGCAGCGTCGGGGGACAGGGTAACGAGCAGTACTTC. Protein product: CASSVGGQGNEQYF.

The chain links TRBV24-1 to TRBJ2-1; TRBD2 aligns across 7 bases. With V trimmed by 3 bases and J by 6 bases, 13 bases remained unmatched. Germline V CDR1 and CDR2: KGHDR, SFDVKD. The CDR3 runs to 17 residues. The CDR3 is CATSDPEAGEAGNEQFF. CDR3 in DNA: TGTGCCACCAGTGATCCGGAGGCGGGGGAAGCAGGCAATGAGCAGTTCTTC.

The chain couples TRBV6-5 to TRBJ2-1; D is perhaps TRBD1 or TRBD2 (5 bases each). Germline CDR1 is MNHEY and CDR2 is SVGAGI. CDR3 size: 15 residues. V was cut by 3 bases and J by 10 bases, with 19 bases left in between. DNA for the CDR3: TGTGCCAGCAGTTATGCTGGGGAGCGAGGGGTGGAGCAGTTCTTC. Translation gives CASSYAGERGVEQFF.

This clonotype came up a few times. The chain is built from TRBV29-1 and TRBJ1-4, with TRBD1 matching over 7 bases. J lost 8 bases, V lost 4 bases, and 10 bases had no gene match. The CDR3 is 14 residues long. The germline V gene has CDR1 SQVTM and CDR2 ANQGSEA. CDR3 sequence: CSVGMTGRREKLFF. CDR3 coding DNA: TGCAGCGTTGGCATGACAGGGAGACGAGAAAAACTGTTTTTT.

This rearrangement joins TRBV5-1 to TRBJ1-4; the D gene is possibly TRBD1 (5 bases). This CDR3 is built from 16 residues. The germline gives CDR1 SGHRS, CDR2 YFSETQ. The V and J ends lost 1 base and 5 bases respectively, with 15 bases between them. The CDR3 region is CASSLPSGGGNEKLFF. The CDR3 DNA sequence: TGCGCCAGCAGCTTGCCCAGCGGGGGAGGGAATGAAAAACTGTTTTTT.

This clonotype came up a few times. The CDR3 sequence is CSVDGQGIRETQYF. CDR3 sequence (DNA): TGCAGCGTTGATGGGCAGGGGATTCGAGAGACCCAGTACTTC. The chain carries TRBV29-1 and TRBJ2-5, with TRBD1 as a possible D gene (6 bases). CDR3 size: 14 residues. Trimming shortened V by 3 bases and J by 4 bases, and 15 bases separated the two germline ends. Germline V CDR1 and CDR2: SQVTM, ANQGSEA.

The chain uses TRBV10-3 and TRBJ2-5; the D gene is possibly TRBD2 (6 bases). CDR3 size: 13 residues. V dropped 7 bases and J dropped 5 bases, with 14 bases sitting between them. Germline-derived CDR1 and CDR2 are ENHRY and SYGVKD. For the CDR3, the DNA is TGTGCCATCACGGGAGTCCTTGGGGAGACCCAGTACTTC. Its protein product is CAITGVLGETQYF.

This chain links TRBV27 with TRBJ2-5, with 11 nucleotides matching TRBD2. CDR1 and CDR2 (germline): MNHEY, SMNVEV (reference sequence). The ends lost 2 bases at V and 1 base at J; junction bases unmatched: 3. The CDR3 totals 16 residues. CDR3 sequence reads: CASSLRGLAAQETQYF. CDR3 DNA: TGTGCCAGCAGTTTACGGGGACTAGCGGCCCAAGAGACCCAGTACTTC.

The chain joins TRBV15 to TRBJ2-5, with 7 bases that match TRBD2. The ends lost 0 bases at V and 1 base at J; junction bases unmatched: 2. The CDR3 is 15 residues long. CDR1 is LNHNV and CDR2 is YYDKDF in the germline V gene (reference sequence). The CDR3 DNA is TGTGCCACCAGCAGAGACCCGGGGGGCCAAGAGACCCAGTACTTC. Translating it yields CATSRDPGGQETQYF. Full variable domain (outside the CDR3, taken from reference TRBV15 and TRBJ2-5): DAMVIQNPRYQVTQFGKPVTLSCSQTLNHNVMYWYQQKSSQAPKLLFHYYDKDFNNEADTPDNFQSRRPNTSFCFLDIRSPGLGDTAMYLCATSRDPGGQETQYFGPGTRLLVL.

This sequence joins TRBV4-1 and TRBJ1-2; D is uncertain. Germline-derived CDR1 and CDR2 are MGHRA and YSYEKL. Trimming shortened V by 0 bases and J by 3 bases, and 20 bases separated the two germline ends. There are 18 residues in the CDR3. This chain's CDR3 is CASSQDPLTDGSDYGYTF. CDR3 DNA: TGCGCCAGCAGCCAAGACCCTCTGACGGATGGGAGTGACTATGGCTACACCTTC.

This clonotype was observed many times. The chain combines TRBV29-1 with TRBJ2-5; no definite D call. The CDR3 length is 12 residues. V was clipped by 5 bases and J by 5 bases, with 12 bases between them. In germline, CDR1 is SQVTM, CDR2 ANQGSEA. CDR3 amino acids: CSVQAAWETQYF. The DNA of the CDR3 is TGCAGCGTTCAGGCTGCGTGGGAGACCCAGTACTTC.

The chain employs TRBV14 and TRBJ2-1; 13 bases map to TRBD2. The CDR3 totals 15 residues. The germline CDR1 and CDR2 sequences are SGHDN and FVKESK. The V and J ends lost 2 bases and 9 bases, in that order; junction bases with no gene match: 4. This CDR3 reads CASSQPLAGGSEQFF. The CDR3, as DNA: TGTGCCAGCAGCCAACCACTAGCGGGGGGGAGTGAGCAGTTCTTC.

The chain carries TRBV6-1 and TRBJ2-3, with 10 bases identical to TRBD2. From germline, CDR1 is MNHNS and CDR2 SASEGT. This CDR3 is built from 15 residues. V lost 4 bases, J lost 6 bases, and 7 bases stayed unmatched. CDR3 sequence reads: CASSGASGGVDTQYF. CDR3 DNA: TGTGCCAGCAGTGGAGCTAGCGGGGGTGTTGATACGCAGTATTTT.

For the CDR3, the DNA is TGTGCCAGCAGCTTAGCCCCCGGGACCACGTACAATGAGCAGTTCTTC. It encodes CASSLAPGTTYNEQFF. The V and J genes are TRBV7-2 and TRBJ2-1; D could derive from TRBD1 or TRBD2 (5 bases each). The CDR3 sequence is 16 residues long. V shed 0 bases and J shed 4 bases, with 13 bases lying between them. Germline CDR1 reads SGHTA; CDR2 reads FQGNSA.

At least ten counts were recorded for this clonotype. CDR3 sequence: CASSYGTGEWETQYF. The CDR3 coding sequence is TGTGCCAGCAGCTATGGGACAGGCGAGTGGGAGACCCAGTACTTC. This chain uses TRBV7-9 with TRBJ2-5, with 8 bases fitting TRBD1. With V trimmed by 4 bases and J by 5 bases, 9 bases remained unmatched. The CDR3 length is 15 residues. CDR1 and CDR2 from the germline V gene are SEHNR and FQNEAQ (reference sequence).

This chain uses TRBV24-1 with TRBJ2-1, with D perhaps TRBD1 (6 bases). This CDR3 is 16 amino acids long. CDR1 is KGHDR, CDR2 SFDVKD, per germline. V lost 5 bases and J 4 bases, leaving 17 bases between the germline ends. The CDR3 DNA is TGTGCCACCAGTGCCCTAGAACAGGGCAATTACAATGAGCAGTTCTTC. As protein: CATSALEQGNYNEQFF.

This clonotype was observed once. The rearrangement links TRBV20-1 to TRBJ2-7, with 11 bases identical to TRBD2. V lost 0 bases and J lost 0; bases outside the gene matches: 7. Germline lookup yields CDR1 DFQATT and CDR2 SNEGSKA (reference sequence). The CDR3 length is 17 residues. The CDR3 is CSARERTSGFHSYEQYF. CDR3 sequence (DNA): TGCAGTGCTAGAGAGCGGACTAGCGGGTTCCACTCCTACGAGCAGTACTTC.